This entry features one T cell receptor beta chain sequence. Its antigen is currently unknown. PCR used 60 Vbeta primers and 13 Jbeta primers. Repertoires were generated with immunoSEQ multiplex PCR, while TCRdb's copy carries only in-frame clones and drops some. The sample includes roughly 120,000 clones, over 60% of them seen just once. The data were obtained in a study of cytomegalovirus exposure and HLA in healthy donors. For the study at large: Within an early data release were about 85 million unique TCRs drawn from HLA-typed donors.

Notes on the study in general: The study assumed roughly uniform donor sequencing depth for presence/absence analyses. The authors later found HLA-associated TCR beta chains more clonally expanded than equally common others. TCR beta chains numbering more than 150 were designated cytomegalovirus-associated.

Material: PBMCs. The receptor's source is a human donor in good health.

The CDR3 spells CASSTPPGQGDEQYF. Written as DNA, the CDR3 is TGTGCCAGCTCAACCCCTCCGGGACAGGGGGACGAGCAGTACTTC. This sequence joins TRBV18 and TRBJ2-7, with 11 bases that match TRBD1. This CDR3 is 15 amino acids long. Germline-derived CDR1 and CDR2 are KGHSH and LQKENI. V lost 5 bases, J lost 5 bases, and 8 bases stayed unmatched.